This TCR beta chain was captured by sequencing in a study of shared clonotypes between healthy human individuals. Findings and limits, study-wide: Naive subsets typically showed greater estimated richness than memory subsets.

Germline V gene sequence: CDR1 GTSNPN, CDR2 SVGIG (reference sequence). V dropped 2 bases and J dropped 4; count of bases not matched to a gene: 3. The length of the CDR3 is 14 residues. This clone is a singleton in its sample. Its antigen is unknown. Other nucleotide sequences in the sample specify the same CDR3. Repertoires were generated with immunoSEQ multiplex PCR, while TCRdb's copy carries only in-frame clones and drops some. The sample records approximately 940,000 clones, over 75% being singletons. The sequencing input was memory CD4+ T cells sorted from blood. Subset in this sample: CD45RA-negative fraction. The clonotype was recovered from a man aged 18 to 29 in good health. The V gene is TRBV30, the J gene TRBJ2-5; the match to TRBD1 covers 11 bases. The CDR3 DNA is TGTGCCTGGAGTCCGGGACAGGGGGGAGAGACCCAGTACTTC. Its protein is CAWSPGQGGETQYF.